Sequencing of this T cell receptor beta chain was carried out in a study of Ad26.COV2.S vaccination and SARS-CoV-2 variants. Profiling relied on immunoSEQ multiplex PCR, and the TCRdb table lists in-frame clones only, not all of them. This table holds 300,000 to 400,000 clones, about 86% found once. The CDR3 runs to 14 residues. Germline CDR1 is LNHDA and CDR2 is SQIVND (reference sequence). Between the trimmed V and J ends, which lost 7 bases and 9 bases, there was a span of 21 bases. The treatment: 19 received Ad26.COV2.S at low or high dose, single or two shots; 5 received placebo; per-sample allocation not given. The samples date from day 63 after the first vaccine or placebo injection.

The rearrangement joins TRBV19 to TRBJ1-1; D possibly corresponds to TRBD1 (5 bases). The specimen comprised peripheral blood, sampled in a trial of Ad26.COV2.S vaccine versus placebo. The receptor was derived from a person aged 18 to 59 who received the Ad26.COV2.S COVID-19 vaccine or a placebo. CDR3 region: CASISRGDGPKAFF. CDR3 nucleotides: TGTGCCAGTATATCCCGGGGGGATGGACCCAAAGCTTTCTTT.